This T cell receptor beta chain came from a study of blood T cells in healthy people across ages. Findings and caveats of the study: PBMCs were not sorted, which prevented a conclusive comparison of naive versus antigen-experienced cells.

A second PCR, run for about 6 to 11 cycles, used a sample-barcoded 5' primer plus a J-beta primer mix. TCRdb passed the 5' RACE reads through MiXCR, listing each CDR3 protein once. The table includes around 1,600,000 distinct CDR3 sequences, 35% to 45% detected once. A few counts support this clonotype. Its antigen is not known. Germline CDR1 is SQVTM and CDR2 is ANQGSEA. The CDR3 has 14 residues. V dropped 6 bases and J dropped 5 bases, with 19 bases sitting between them. The TCR was taken from a young woman in good health. Material for sequencing was blood. The genes are TRBV29-1 and TRBJ2-5; weak D call: TRBD1 (5 bases). The CDR3 region is CSVAMNQGIETQYF. CDR3 DNA: TGCAGCGTCGCTATGAACCAGGGAATTGAGACCCAGTACTTC.